Following are 26 T cell receptor beta chains from one sample sequenced in a study of blood T cell repertoires in COVID-19. Repertoires were generated with immunoSEQ multiplex PCR, while TCRdb's copy carries only in-frame clones and drops some. Seen here are under 300,000 clones, 70% to 75% observed once, and the top ten hold more than 2.5%. Input material: peripheral blood. These TCRs come from a woman aged 80 or over with acute or convalescent COVID-19.

The rearrangement joins TRBV6-5 to TRBJ2-7, with 10 bases fitting TRBD1. This CDR3 spans 15 amino acids. J was trimmed by 4 bases and V by 0 bases; bases with no gene match: 3. Germline values: CDR1 MNHEY, CDR2 SVGAGI. CDR3 amino acids: CASSYSGDRGYEQYF. CDR3 nucleotides: TGTGCCAGCAGTTACTCGGGGGACAGGGGTTACGAGCAGTACTTC.

The chain has TRBV9 and TRBJ2-1; 11 bases are shared with TRBD2. V trimming: 7 bases; J trimming: 15 bases; junction bases outside the gene matches: 18. The length of the CDR3 is 15 residues. Germline CDR1 SGDLS, CDR2 YYNGEE. The CDR3 bases are TGTGCCAGCTCCATAGCGGGGGGGCCTTTGGCCCTCCCGTTCTTC. It codes for CASSIAGGPLALPFF.

The chain links TRBV2 to TRBJ1-5; 7 bases are shared with TRBD1. The CDR3 spans 17 residues. In germline, CDR1 is SNHLY, CDR2 FYNNEI. Trimming at V came to 6 bases and at J to 5 bases, leaving 16 bases not matched to a gene. In DNA, the CDR3 is TGTGCCAGCAGCCCGGGACAGCAGGACCAACACCATCAGCCCCAGCATTTT. It codes for CASSPGQQDQHHQPQHF.

The rearrangement joins TRBV5-4 to TRBJ2-1, with 14 bases identical to TRBD2. CDR3 length: 15 residues. Germline loops: CDR1 SGHNT, CDR2 YYREEE (reference sequence). The V segment lost 4 bases and the J segment 6 bases; nucleotides outside the gene matches: 3. The CDR3 DNA is TGTGCCAGCAGCCCGGGACTAGCGGGAGCCAATGAGCAGTTCTTC. As protein: CASSPGLAGANEQFF.

The chain couples TRBV5-1 to TRBJ2-5; 8 bases map to TRBD2. Germline V gene sequence: CDR1 SGHRS, CDR2 YFSETQ. The CDR3 is 15 amino acids. V was clipped by 2 bases and J by 2 bases; unmatched bases: 5. CDR3 nucleotides: TGCGCCAGCAGCTTTGGCGGGAGGCGGCAAGAGACCCAGTACTTC. Amino acids: CASSFGGRRQETQYF. Using reference TRBV5-1 and TRBJ2-5 for the parts outside the CDR3, the full variable domain is KAGVTQTPRYLIKTRGQQVTLSCSPISGHRSVSWYQQTPGQGLQFLFEYFSETQRNKGNFPGRFSGRQFSNSRSEMNVSTLELGDSALYLCASSFGGRRQETQYFGPGTRLLVL.

V gene TRBV6-4 combines with J gene TRBJ2-7; 12 bases map to TRBD2. Losses at the gene ends were 5 bases for V and 7 bases for J; bases not matched to a gene: 9. This CDR3 spans 15 amino acids. Germline CDR1 is MRHNA and CDR2 is SNTAGT. CDR3 nucleotides: TGTGCCAGCAGTAAACCCGGACTAGCGGGATATGAGCAGTACTTC. Protein product: CASSKPGLAGYEQYF.

The sample holds a few counts of this clone. This chain uses TRBV5-1 with TRBJ1-1; 8 bases agree with TRBD1. V shed 0 bases and J 7 bases; nucleotides not matched to a gene: 5. The V gene's germline CDR1 is SGHRS and CDR2 YFSETQ. There are 14 residues in the CDR3. The CDR3 DNA reads as TGCGCCAGCAGCTTGGAAGGGACAGGAATTGAAGCTTTCTTT. This encodes CASSLEGTGIEAFF.

CDR3 nucleotide sequence: TGTGCCAGTACCGGACAGGGGCATGGCTACACCTTC. Translated: CASTGQGHGYTF. The chain links TRBV19 to TRBJ1-2; TRBD1 agrees at 9 bases. Germline V gene lookup returns CDR1 LNHDA and CDR2 SQIVND (reference sequence). Trimming cost V 7 bases and J 6 bases; bases outside gene matches: 3. CDR3 length: 12 amino acids.

This clone is a singleton in its sample. J is TRBJ2-2 and V is TRBV10-2, with 11 bases that match TRBD2. The CDR3 spans 14 residues. Per germline, CDR1 WSHSY and CDR2 SAAADI. V lost 6 bases to trimming and J lost 6 bases; unmatched junction nucleotides: 3. For the CDR3, the DNA is TGCGCCAGCAGACTAGCGGGAGTCGCCGGGGAGCTGTTTTTT. Protein sequence: CASRLAGVAGELFF.

The V and J genes are TRBV24-1 and TRBJ2-1, with 12 bases matching TRBD2. Unmatched junction bases numbered 18, after V lost 9 bases and J lost 4 bases. The germline CDR1 and CDR2 sequences are KGHDR and SFDVKD. There are 19 residues in the CDR3. CDR3 loop: CATGLAGRVRRGIYNEQFF. In DNA form, the CDR3 reads TGTGCCACCGGACTAGCGGGGCGGGTCAGGCGGGGGATTTACAATGAGCAGTTCTTC.

The CDR3 sequence is CAITKDFLNTGELFF. The CDR3, as DNA: TGTGCCATTACAAAGGACTTCTTGAACACCGGGGAGCTGTTTTTT. V gene TRBV7-9 combines with J gene TRBJ2-2; tentative D call: TRBD2 (5 bases). This CDR3 is built from 15 residues. V was trimmed by 10 bases and J by 1 base, leaving 16 bases between them. Germline V gene lookup returns CDR1 SEHNR and CDR2 FQNEAQ (reference sequence).

The V call is TRBV6-5, the J call TRBJ1-2; no reliable D call. From germline, CDR1 is MNHEY and CDR2 SVGAGI. This CDR3 spans 15 amino acids. The V end was cut by 6 bases, the J end by 4 bases, with 18 bases between. CDR3 protein: CASRPAGPDFYGYTF. Written as DNA, the CDR3 is TGTGCCAGCAGACCCGCGGGCCCCGACTTCTATGGCTACACCTTC.

The rearrangement joins TRBV4-1 to TRBJ1-1; D is perhaps TRBD1 (6 bases). There are 16 residues in the CDR3. V lost 0 bases and J lost 4, with 15 bases in between. Germline V CDR1 and CDR2: MGHRA, YSYEKL. CDR3 nucleotides: TGCGCCAGCAGCCAAGAACGGGGACAAAAGGCCACTGAAGCTTTCTTT. Residues: CASSQERGQKATEAFF.

This clone is a singleton in its sample. The V gene is TRBV10-3, the J gene TRBJ2-1, with D possibly TRBD2 on 6 matching bases. There are 16 residues in the CDR3. With 2 bases removed from V and 2 bases from J, the gap between germline ends came to 13 bases. In germline, CDR1 is ENHRY, CDR2 SYGVKD. CDR3 in amino acids: CAISEKEGTTYNEQFF. CDR3 bases: TGTGCCATCAGTGAGAAGGAGGGTACGACCTACAATGAGCAGTTCTTC.

This sequence joins TRBV18 and TRBJ2-7, with 7 positions matching TRBD1. This CDR3 is built from 13 residues. Trimming at V came to 3 bases and at J to 3 bases, leaving 2 bases not matched to a gene. CDR1 and CDR2 (germline): KGHSH, LQKENI. The CDR3, as DNA: TGTGCCAGCTCACCGGGACAGCACTACGAGCAGTACTTC. Protein product: CASSPGQHYEQYF. The full variable domain, rest sourced from reference TRBV18 and TRBJ2-7, is NAGVMQNPRHLVRRRGQEARLRCSPMKGHSHVYWYRQLPEEGLKFMVYLQKENIIDESGMPKERFSAEFPKEGPSILRIQQVVRGDSAAYFCASSPGQHYEQYFGPGTRLTVT.

The rearrangement uses TRBV10-2 and TRBJ1-1; 9 bases line up with TRBD1. J lost 1 base, V lost 7 bases, and 7 bases had no gene match. The CDR3 contains 15 residues. Germline V gene data show CDR1 as WSHSY and CDR2 as SAAADI. This CDR3 reads CASNRQGDRNTEAFF. CDR3 coding DNA: TGCGCCAGCAACCGACAGGGGGATAGGAACACTGAAGCTTTCTTT.

The chain combines TRBV6-5 with TRBJ2-1; possibly TRBD1 for D (6 bases). CDR1 and CDR2 (germline): MNHEY, SVGAGI. V was clipped by 5 bases and J by 8 bases, with 13 bases between them. This CDR3 spans 13 amino acids. This CDR3 reads CASSLTRGYEQFF. The CDR3 nucleotides read TGTGCCAGCAGTCTTACGAGGGGGTATGAGCAGTTCTTC.

The rearrangement joins TRBV6-5 to TRBJ2-7; D might be TRBD1 (5 bases). This CDR3 has 14 residues. From germline, CDR1 is MNHEY and CDR2 SVGAGI. The V end lost 5 bases, the J end lost 4 bases, and 15 bases lay between the germline ends. CDR3 loop: CASSRQGLTYEQYF. In DNA form, the CDR3 reads TGTGCCAGCAGTCGGCAGGGTCTGACATACGAGCAGTACTTC.

The chain recombines TRBV7-2 with TRBJ1-1, with TRBD1 matching 8 bases. With V trimmed by 5 bases and J by 6 bases, 11 bases remained unmatched. Germline CDR1 and CDR2: SGHTA and FQGNSA. This CDR3 spans 15 amino acids. CDR3 sequence: CASSQRDRGSAEAFF. The CDR3 bases are TGTGCCAGCAGCCAGAGAGACAGGGGAAGCGCTGAAGCTTTCTTT.

The chain is built from TRBV10-1 and TRBJ1-5; 9 nucleotides align to TRBD1. Per germline, CDR1 WNHNN and CDR2 SYGVQD (reference sequence). The J segment lost 0 bases and the V segment lost 9 bases, leaving 6 bases of the junction unmatched. The CDR3 is 15 residues long. The CDR3 bases are TGCGCCAGTGGACAGGGGACGCGTAGCAATCAGCCCCAGCATTTT. It yields the protein CASGQGTRSNQPQHF.

This clone was counted a few times. The chain employs TRBV6-5 and TRBJ1-3; 10 nucleotides line up with TRBD1. Germline CDR1 is MNHEY and CDR2 is SVGAGI. Losses at the gene ends were 6 bases for V and 5 bases for J; bases not matched to a gene: 7. The CDR3 is 15 residues long. The CDR3: CASSPPGQGRNTIYF. CDR3 DNA sequence: TGTGCCAGCAGCCCCCCGGGACAGGGGAGAAACACCATATATTTT.

The genes are TRBV2 and TRBJ1-1, with D possibly TRBD1 on 5 matching bases. Germline values: CDR1 SNHLY, CDR2 FYNNEI. Trimming took 10 bases from V and 1 from J, leaving 13 bases between them. The CDR3 runs to 13 residues. The CDR3 loop is CATTLDRNTEAFF. Here the CDR3 DNA reads TGTGCCACCACTCTCGACAGGAACACTGAAGCTTTCTTT.

This clone turned up a few times. CDR3 nucleotide sequence: TGTGCCAGCAGCTTAGAGAGGCTTTACGAGCAGTACTTC. Amino acid sequence: CASSLERLYEQYF. The gene calls are TRBV11-2 and TRBJ2-7; D is undetermined. Germline V lookup: CDR1 SGHAT, CDR2 FQNNGV. Trimming took off 0 bases at V and 4 bases at J, with 7 bases between the two ends. CDR3 length equals 13 residues.

The rearrangement links TRBV5-4 to TRBJ2-1; TRBD1 aligns across 8 bases. Germline-derived CDR1 and CDR2 are SGHNT and YYREEE (reference sequence). J was trimmed by 5 bases and V by 5 bases; bases with no gene match: 6. This CDR3 has 14 amino acids. CDR3: CASRHLDRDNEQFF. CDR3 DNA sequence: TGTGCCAGCAGGCATCTGGACAGGGACAATGAGCAGTTCTTC.

The rearrangement joins TRBV10-1 to TRBJ1-2, with D unclear. Germline V CDR1 and CDR2: WNHNN, SYGVQD (reference sequence). Trimming removed 5 bases from V and 2 bases from J, with 9 bases in between. This CDR3 region has 13 residues. CDR3 sequence: CASSISENYGYTF. The CDR3 nucleotides are TGCGCCAGCAGTATTTCCGAGAACTATGGCTACACCTTC.

The rearrangement links TRBV29-1 to TRBJ2-6, with D tentatively TRBD1 (6 bases). Between the trimmed V and J ends, which lost 4 bases and 2 bases, there was a span of 9 bases. This CDR3 has 14 residues. The V gene's germline CDR1 is SQVTM and CDR2 ANQGSEA. The CDR3 nucleotides read TGCAGCGTTGCTACAGGGACTGGGGCCAACGTCCTGACTTTC. It translates to CSVATGTGANVLTF.